This note documents a single T cell receptor beta chain sequence. This CDR3 region has 16 residues. The V segment lost 5 bases and the J segment 3 bases; nucleotides outside the gene matches: 10. Germline CDR1 LNHDA, CDR2 SQIVND (reference sequence). The sample is drawn from a study of blood T cell repertoires in COVID-19. About the research overall: Donors in the United States, Italy and Spain gave samples during acute or convalescent COVID-19.

Seattle-derived patients entered the study during active infection and were followed longitudinally. Profiling relied on immunoSEQ multiplex PCR, and the TCRdb table lists in-frame clones only, not all of them. The profile shows tens of thousands of clones, around 92% of them singletons. Sequencing was carried out using peripheral blood. This sequence was found in a man between 45 and 60 years old with COVID-19, enrolled during active disease. The chain carries TRBV19 and TRBJ1-2; 9 nucleotides align to TRBD1. CDR3: CASSVYGTGNDYGYTF. CDR3 DNA sequence: TGTGCCAGTAGTGTGTACGGGACAGGGAATGACTATGGCTACACCTTC.